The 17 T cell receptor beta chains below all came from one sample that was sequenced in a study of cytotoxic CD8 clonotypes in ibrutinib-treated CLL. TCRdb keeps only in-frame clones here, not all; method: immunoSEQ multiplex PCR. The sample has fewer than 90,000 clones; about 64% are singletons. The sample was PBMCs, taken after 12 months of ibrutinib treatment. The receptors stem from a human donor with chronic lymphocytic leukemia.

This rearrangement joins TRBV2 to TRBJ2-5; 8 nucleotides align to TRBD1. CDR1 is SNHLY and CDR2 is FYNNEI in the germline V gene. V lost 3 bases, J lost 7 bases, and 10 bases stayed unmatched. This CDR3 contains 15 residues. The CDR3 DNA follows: TGTGCCAGCAGTGACCGGACAGGGTCAAGGTGGACCCAGTACTTC. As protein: CASSDRTGSRWTQYF.

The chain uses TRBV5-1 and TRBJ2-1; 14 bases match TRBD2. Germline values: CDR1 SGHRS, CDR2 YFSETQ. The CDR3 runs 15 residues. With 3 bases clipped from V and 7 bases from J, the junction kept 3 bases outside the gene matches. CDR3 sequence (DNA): TGCGCCAGCAGCTCGGGACTAGCGGGGGTGAATGAGCAGTTCTTC. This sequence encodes CASSSGLAGVNEQFF.

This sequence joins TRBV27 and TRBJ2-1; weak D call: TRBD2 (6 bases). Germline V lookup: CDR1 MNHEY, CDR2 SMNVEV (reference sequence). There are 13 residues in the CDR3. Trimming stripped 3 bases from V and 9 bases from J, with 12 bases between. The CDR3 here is CASSFRPGVEQFF. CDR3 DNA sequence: TGTGCCAGCAGTTTTCGACCGGGGGTTGAGCAGTTCTTC.

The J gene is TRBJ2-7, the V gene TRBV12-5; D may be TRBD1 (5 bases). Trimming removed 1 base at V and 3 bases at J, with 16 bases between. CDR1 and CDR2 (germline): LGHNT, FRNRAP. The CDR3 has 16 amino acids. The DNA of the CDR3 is TGTGCTAGTGGTTTGGGGCGTGACAGAATCTACTACGAGCAGTACTTC. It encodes CASGLGRDRIYYEQYF.

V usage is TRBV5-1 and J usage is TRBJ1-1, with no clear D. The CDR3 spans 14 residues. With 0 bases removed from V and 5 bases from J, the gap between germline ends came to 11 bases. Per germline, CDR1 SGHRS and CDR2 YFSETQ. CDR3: CASSLAYRETEAFF. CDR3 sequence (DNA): TGCGCCAGCAGCTTGGCTTACAGAGAGACTGAAGCTTTCTTT.

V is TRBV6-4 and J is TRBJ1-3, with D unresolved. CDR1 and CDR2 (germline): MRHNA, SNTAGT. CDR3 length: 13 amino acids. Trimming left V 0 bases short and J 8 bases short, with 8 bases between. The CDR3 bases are TGTGCCAGCAGTGACTCGACCGGGGACACCATATATTTT. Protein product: CASSDSTGDTIYF.

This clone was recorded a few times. The CDR3 loop is CASSSGTGDMNTEAFF. In nucleotides, the CDR3 is TGTGCCAGCAGTTCCGGGACAGGGGACATGAACACTGAAGCTTTCTTT. The chain employs TRBV6-6 and TRBJ1-1; TRBD1 matches 10 bases. V trimming: 4 bases; J trimming: 0 bases; junction bases outside the gene matches: 5. The CDR3 has 16 amino acids. Germline lookup yields CDR1 MNHNY and CDR2 SVGAGI (reference sequence).

For the CDR3, the DNA is TGTGCCAGCAGCTCATACAGGGGAGGAGGGGAAAAACTGTTTTTT. Translating gives CASSSYRGGGEKLFF. The rearrangement links TRBV7-9 to TRBJ1-4; the match to TRBD1 covers 7 bases. Germline CDR1 and CDR2: SEHNR and FQNEAQ (reference sequence). CDR3 length equals 15 residues. V gave up 4 bases and J gave up 8 bases; unmatched junction bases: 10.

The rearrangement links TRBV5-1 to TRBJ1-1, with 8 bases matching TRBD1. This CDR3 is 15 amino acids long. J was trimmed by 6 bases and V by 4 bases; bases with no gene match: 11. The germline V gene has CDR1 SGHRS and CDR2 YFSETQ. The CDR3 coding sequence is TGCGCCAGCAGCCCGGACAGGGCGCTTTCCTCTGAAGCTTTCTTT. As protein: CASSPDRALSSEAFF.

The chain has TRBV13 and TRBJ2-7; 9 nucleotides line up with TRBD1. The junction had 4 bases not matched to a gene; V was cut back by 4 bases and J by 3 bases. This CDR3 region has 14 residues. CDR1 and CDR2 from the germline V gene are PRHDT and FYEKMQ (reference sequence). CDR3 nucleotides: TGTGCCAGCAGCTCCCGGGACAGGGACTACGAGCAGTACTTC. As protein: CASSSRDRDYEQYF.

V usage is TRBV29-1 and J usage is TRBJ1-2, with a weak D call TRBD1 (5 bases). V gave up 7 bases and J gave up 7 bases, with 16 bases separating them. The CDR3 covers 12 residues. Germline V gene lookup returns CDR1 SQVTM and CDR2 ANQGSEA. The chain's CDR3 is CSGSLGRGGYTF. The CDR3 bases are TGCAGCGGCTCACTAGGGAGGGGTGGCTACACCTTC.

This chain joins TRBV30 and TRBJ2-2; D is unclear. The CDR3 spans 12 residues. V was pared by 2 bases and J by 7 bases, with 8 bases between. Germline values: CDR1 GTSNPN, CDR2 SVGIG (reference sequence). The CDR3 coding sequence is TGTGCCTGGAGTCCGGAAAGCGGGGAGCTGTTTTTT. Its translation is CAWSPESGELFF. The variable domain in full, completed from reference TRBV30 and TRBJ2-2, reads SQTIHQWPATLVQPVGSPLSLECTVEGTSNPNLYWYRQAAGRGLQLLFYSVGIGQISSEVPQNLSASRPQDRQFILSSKKLLLSDSGFYLCAWSPESGELFFGEGSRLTVL.

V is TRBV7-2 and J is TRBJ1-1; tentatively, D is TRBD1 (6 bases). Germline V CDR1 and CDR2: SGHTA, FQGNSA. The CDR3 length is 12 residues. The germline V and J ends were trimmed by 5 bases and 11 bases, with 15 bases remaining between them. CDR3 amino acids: CASSVSQGTAFF. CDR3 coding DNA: TGTGCCAGCAGCGTCAGTCAGGGGACGGCTTTCTTT.

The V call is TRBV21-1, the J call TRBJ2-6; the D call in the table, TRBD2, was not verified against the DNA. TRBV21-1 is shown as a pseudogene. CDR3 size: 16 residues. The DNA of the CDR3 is TGTGCCAGCAGCGCGCCGGGGGTCTCTGGGGCCAACGTCCTGACTTTC. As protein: CASSAPGVSGANVLTF.

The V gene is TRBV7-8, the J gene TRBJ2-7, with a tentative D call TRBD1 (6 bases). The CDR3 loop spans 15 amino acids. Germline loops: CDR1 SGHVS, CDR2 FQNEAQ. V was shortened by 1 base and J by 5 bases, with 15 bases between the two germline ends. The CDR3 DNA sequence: TGTGCCAGCAGCTTAGTCTCGCAGGGGTTCGACGAGCAGTACTTC. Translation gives CASSLVSQGFDEQYF. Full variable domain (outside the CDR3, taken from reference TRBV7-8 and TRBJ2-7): GAGVSQSPRYKVAKRGQDVALRCDPISGHVSLFWYQQALGQGPEFLTYFQNEAQLDKSGLPSDRFFAERPEGSVSTLKIQRTQQEDSAVYLCASSLVSQGFDEQYFGPGTRLTVT.

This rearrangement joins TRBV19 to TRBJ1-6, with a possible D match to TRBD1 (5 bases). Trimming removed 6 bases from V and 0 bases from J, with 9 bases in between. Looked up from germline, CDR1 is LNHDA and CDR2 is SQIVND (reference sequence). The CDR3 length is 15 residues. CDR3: CASRGLDSYNSPLHF. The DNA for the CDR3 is TGTGCCAGTAGGGGACTGGACTCCTATAATTCACCCCTCCACTTT.

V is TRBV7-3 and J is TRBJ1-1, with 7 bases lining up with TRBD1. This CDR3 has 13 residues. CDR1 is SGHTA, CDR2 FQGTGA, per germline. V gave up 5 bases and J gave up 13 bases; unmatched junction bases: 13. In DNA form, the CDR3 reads TGTGCCAGCAGCGATCAGGGGGGGCGGATAGTTTTCTTT. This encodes CASSDQGGRIVFF.